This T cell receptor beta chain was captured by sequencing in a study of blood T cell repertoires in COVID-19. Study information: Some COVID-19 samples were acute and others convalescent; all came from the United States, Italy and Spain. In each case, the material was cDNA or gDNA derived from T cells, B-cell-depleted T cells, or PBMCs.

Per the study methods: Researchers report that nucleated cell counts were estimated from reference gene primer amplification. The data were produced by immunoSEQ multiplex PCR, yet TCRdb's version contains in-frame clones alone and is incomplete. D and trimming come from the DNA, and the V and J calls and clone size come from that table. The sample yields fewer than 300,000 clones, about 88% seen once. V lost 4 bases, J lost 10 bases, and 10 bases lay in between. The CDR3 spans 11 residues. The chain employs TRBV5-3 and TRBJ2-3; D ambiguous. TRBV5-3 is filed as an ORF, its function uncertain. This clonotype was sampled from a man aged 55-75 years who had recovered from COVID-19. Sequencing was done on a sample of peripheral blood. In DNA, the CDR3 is TGTGCCAGAAGCGCCGCAGACTCGCAGTATTTT. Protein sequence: CARSAADSQYF.